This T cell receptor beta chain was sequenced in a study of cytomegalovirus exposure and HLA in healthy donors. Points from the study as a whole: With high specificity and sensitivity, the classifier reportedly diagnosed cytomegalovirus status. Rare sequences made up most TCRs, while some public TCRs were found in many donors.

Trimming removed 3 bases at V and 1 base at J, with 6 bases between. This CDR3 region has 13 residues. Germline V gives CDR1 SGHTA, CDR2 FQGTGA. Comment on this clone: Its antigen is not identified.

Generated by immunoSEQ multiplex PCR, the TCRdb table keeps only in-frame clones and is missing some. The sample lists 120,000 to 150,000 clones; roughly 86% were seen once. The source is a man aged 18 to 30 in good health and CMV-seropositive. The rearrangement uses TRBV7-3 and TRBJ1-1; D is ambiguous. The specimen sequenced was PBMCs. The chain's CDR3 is CASSFKQNTEAFF. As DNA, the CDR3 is TGTGCCAGCAGCTTTAAGCAGAACACTGAAGCTTTCTTT.